This T cell receptor (beta chain) was observed in a study of radiation and T cells in renal cell carcinoma. The wider study: Nephrectomy followed 15 Gy stereotactic body radiation by 4 weeks.

Overall study results and limits: In blood, top tumor clones expanded by 2 weeks, shrinking by 4.

Time point reported: baseline pretreatment blood. Treatment denoted: 15 Gy SBRT to primary tumor, nephrectomy 4 weeks later. Serial blood draws occurred at baseline and 2 and 4 weeks post-SBRT. The CDR3 is 18 residues long. Germline CDR1 reads SGHTA; CDR2 reads FQGNSA. Germline trimming cut 5 bases from V and 5 bases from J; bases unmatched to any gene: 16. A word on this clone: Its antigen is undetermined.

Using immunoSEQ multiplex PCR, the repertoire was profiled, and TCRdb retains in-frame clones only, with some absent. The sample lists 90,000 to 95,000 clones; 82% were seen once. The receptor's source is a man in his sixties with renal cell carcinoma. The gene calls are TRBV7-2 and TRBJ2-3; 10 bases line up with TRBD2. The specimen comprised blood, sampled from a patient whose treatment included radiotherapy and nephrectomy. CDR3 sequence: CASSPAPYSGRRRDTQYF. The DNA of the CDR3 is TGTGCCAGCAGCCCCGCCCCCTATAGCGGGAGGAGGAGAGATACGCAGTATTTT.